The 28 T cell receptor beta chains below all came from one sample that was sequenced in a study of cytomegalovirus exposure and HLA in healthy donors. Measured with immunoSEQ multiplex PCR; TCRdb has only the in-frame clones, and not every one. The sample includes tens of thousands of clones, around 90% of them seen just once. The specimen sequenced was PBMCs. Receptor source: a man aged 25-45 years in good health and CMV-seronegative.

This clone was seen only once. The chain links TRBV7-9 to TRBJ2-1, with D perhaps matching TRBD2 (6 bases). Germline V gene sequence: CDR1 SEHNR, CDR2 FQNEAQ (reference sequence). CDR3 length: 13 residues. V lost 3 bases and J 3 bases, leaving 6 bases between the germline ends. CDR3 DNA: TGTGCCAGCAGCTTGGGACTCTACAATGAGCAGTTCTTC. It codes for CASSLGLYNEQFF.

The chain couples TRBV19 to TRBJ2-7, with TRBD1 identical over 7 bases. The germline V gene encodes CDR1 LNHDA and CDR2 SQIVND (reference sequence). Trimming at V came to 4 bases and at J to 0 bases, leaving 6 bases not matched to a gene. The CDR3 consists of 15 residues. CDR3 nucleotides: TGTGCCAGTAGTACTCCGGGACAGAGCTCCTACGAGCAGTACTTC. Encoded protein: CASSTPGQSSYEQYF.

This sequence joins TRBV28 and TRBJ1-2; D is undetermined. V lost 3 bases, J lost 6 bases, and 14 bases lay in between. Germline V gene data show CDR1 as MDHEN and CDR2 as SYDVKM. The CDR3 consists of 14 residues. The CDR3 here is CASSLRAQRNGYTF. The CDR3, as DNA: TGTGCCAGCAGTTTGCGGGCTCAACGGAATGGCTACACCTTC.

The chain has TRBV27 and TRBJ2-2; TRBD1 aligns across 9 bases. CDR1 and CDR2 (germline): MNHEY, SMNVEV (reference sequence). V trimming: 5 bases; J trimming: 4 bases; junction bases outside the gene matches: 8. There are 16 residues in the CDR3. CDR3 DNA sequence: TGTGCCAGCAGTCCCACCGGGACAGGGCGCACCGGGGAGCTGTTTTTT. Its translation: CASSPTGTGRTGELFF.

V gene TRBV6-5 combines with J gene TRBJ1-2; 9 bases are shared with TRBD1. The junction had 4 bases not matched to a gene; V was cut back by 0 bases and J by 8 bases. Germline assignment: CDR1 MNHEY and CDR2 SVGAGI. The CDR3 is 14 amino acids. CDR3 loop: CASSYSRTGEGYTF. CDR3 DNA sequence: TGTGCCAGCAGTTACTCTAGGACAGGGGAGGGCTACACCTTC.

This chain uses TRBV5-4 with TRBJ1-1; TRBD1 matches at 7 bases. Germline lookup yields CDR1 SGHNT and CDR2 YYREEE (reference sequence). The CDR3 contains 14 residues. J was trimmed by 4 bases and V by 2 bases; bases with no gene match: 5. In nucleotides, the CDR3 is TGTGCCAGCAGCTTACAGGGGCTGGGCACTGAAGCTTTCTTT. Amino acids: CASSLQGLGTEAFF. The variable domain in full, with the rest retrieved from reference TRBV5-4 and TRBJ1-1, is ETGVTQSPTHLIKTRGQQVTLRCSSQSGHNTVSWYQQALGQGPQFIFQYYREEENGRGNFPPRFSGLQFPNYSSELNVNALELDDSALYLCASSLQGLGTEAFFGQGTRLTVV.

V usage is TRBV5-1 and J usage is TRBJ2-7, with TRBD2 matching over 10 bases. This CDR3 has 15 residues. The junction had 6 bases not matched to a gene; V was cut back by 3 bases and J by 3 bases. Looked up from germline, CDR1 is SGHRS and CDR2 is YFSETQ. The CDR3 here is CASSSLASGSYEQYF. In DNA, the CDR3 is TGCGCCAGCAGCTCCCTGGCTAGCGGGAGCTACGAGCAGTACTTC.

The gene calls are TRBV28 and TRBJ2-2; 7 bases are a match to TRBD1. The germline V gene encodes CDR1 MDHEN and CDR2 SYDVKM. V lost 8 bases to trimming and J lost 0 bases; unmatched junction nucleotides: 9. This CDR3 has 16 residues. The CDR3 protein is CASFKVGTANTGELFF. The CDR3 nucleotides read TGTGCCAGCTTTAAAGTGGGGACAGCGAACACCGGGGAGCTGTTTTTT.

This rearrangement joins TRBV5-4 to TRBJ1-1; TRBD1 is a possible D gene (6 bases). The V gene lost 3 bases and the J gene lost 0 bases, with 9 bases spanning the gap. Per the germline V gene, CDR1 is SGHNT and CDR2 is YYREEE (reference sequence). This CDR3 has 14 residues. The CDR3 nucleotides are TGTGCCAGCAGCTCGGGACAACTGAACACTGAAGCTTTCTTT. Its protein is CASSSGQLNTEAFF.

This chain connects TRBV13 to TRBJ2-7; D may be TRBD2 (6 bases). The CDR3 runs 13 residues. V shed 5 bases and J shed 6 bases, with 14 bases lying between them. Germline V gene lookup returns CDR1 PRHDT and CDR2 FYEKMQ (reference sequence). CDR3 sequence: CASSLGTDGEQYF. The CDR3 DNA sequence: TGTGCCAGCAGCCTCGGGACTGACGGCGAGCAGTACTTC.

The chain is built from TRBV30 and TRBJ2-7; D might be TRBD2 (6 bases). Trimming left V 0 bases short and J 12 bases short, with 12 bases between. CDR3 length: 11 amino acids. CDR1 and CDR2 from the germline V gene are GTSNPN and SVGIG (reference sequence). CDR3 in DNA: TGTGCCTGGAGTGTGCGGGGCTGGGCGTACTTC. This sequence encodes CAWSVRGWAYF.

The gene calls are TRBV11-2 and TRBJ2-3, with 7 bases identical to TRBD1. The CDR3 is 14 amino acids. The trim removed 5 bases at V and 2 bases at J, leaving 4 bases unmatched. CDR1 SGHAT and CDR2 FQNNGV come from the germline V gene. In DNA, the CDR3 is TGTGCCAGCAGCGAGACAGGGAACACAGATACGCAGTATTTT. Residues: CASSETGNTDTQYF.

The rearrangement uses TRBV7-2 and TRBJ2-6; 8 bases agree with TRBD1. Germline V gene lookup returns CDR1 SGHTA and CDR2 FQGNSA. This CDR3 has 17 residues. With 3 bases clipped from V and 0 bases from J, the junction kept 4 bases outside the gene matches. CDR3 sequence: CASSFQGAASGANVLTF. CDR3 sequence (DNA): TGTGCCAGCAGCTTCCAGGGGGCCGCCTCTGGGGCCAACGTCCTGACTTTC.

The chain has TRBV5-4 and TRBJ2-2, with D possibly matching TRBD1 (6 bases). Germline CDR1 and CDR2: SGHNT and YYREEE (reference sequence). Trimming took 5 bases from V and 5 from J, leaving 16 bases between them. CDR3 length: 15 residues. CDR3 sequence (DNA): TGTGCCAGCAGTCCGAAATCAGGGGCAACCGGGGAGCTGTTTTTT. Translating gives CASSPKSGATGELFF.

The rearrangement links TRBV19 to TRBJ1-5; TRBD1 agrees at 10 bases. In germline, CDR1 is LNHDA, CDR2 SQIVND (reference sequence). The CDR3 covers 13 residues. The V and J ends lost 5 bases and 8 bases, in that order; junction bases with no gene match: 3. The CDR3 DNA is TGTGCCAGTAGTTGGGACAGGGGTAAGCCCCAGCATTTT. This translates into CASSWDRGKPQHF.

The genes are TRBV6-5 and TRBJ1-1, with TRBD1 identical over 11 bases. CDR3 length: 16 residues. Unmatched junction bases numbered 6, after V lost 1 base and J lost 5 bases. Germline-derived CDR1 and CDR2 are MNHEY and SVGAGI. The CDR3 sequence: CASSYYGTGGRTEAFF. Written as DNA, the CDR3 is TGTGCCAGCAGTTACTACGGGACAGGGGGACGGACTGAAGCTTTCTTT.

This chain uses TRBV5-1 with TRBJ1-1; D possibly corresponds to TRBD1 (6 bases). Germline CDR1 and CDR2: SGHRS and YFSETQ. This CDR3 region has 16 residues. V dropped 7 bases and J dropped 5 bases, with 24 bases sitting between them. This CDR3 is CASSGAGVGKRTEAFF. The CDR3 DNA follows: TGCGCCAGCTCAGGGGCAGGGGTAGGTAAAAGAACTGAAGCTTTCTTT.

The rearrangement links TRBV2 to TRBJ1-4; no firm D call. The CDR3 runs to 14 residues. Trimming pared 6 bases from V and 0 bases from J, leaving 8 bases between. The germline V gene has CDR1 SNHLY and CDR2 FYNNEI. The CDR3 reads CASRIASTNEKLFF. The CDR3 nucleotides read TGTGCCAGCAGAATCGCGTCAACTAATGAAAAACTGTTTTTT.

The gene calls are TRBV2 and TRBJ2-7; TRBD2 agrees at 10 bases. Germline V gene data show CDR1 as SNHLY and CDR2 as FYNNEI. This CDR3 is 14 amino acids long. V was pared by 4 bases and J by 1 base, with 1 base of the junction left unmatched. The chain's CDR3 is CASSGGLASYEQYF. The CDR3 bases are TGTGCCAGCAGTGGGGGACTAGCGTCCTACGAGCAGTACTTC. Drawing the rest from reference TRBV2 and TRBJ2-7, the complete variable domain is EPEVTQTPSHQVTQMGQEVILRCVPISNHLYFYWYRQILGQKVEFLVSFYNNEISEKSEIFDDQFSVERPDGSNFTLKIRSTKLEDSAMYFCASSGGLASYEQYFGPGTRLTVT.

The gene calls are TRBV27 and TRBJ2-1; maybe TRBD2 (6 bases). Germline-derived CDR1 and CDR2 are MNHEY and SMNVEV (reference sequence). The CDR3 loop spans 16 amino acids. Deletions cut 6 bases from V and 0 bases from J, with 15 bases between. The CDR3 here is CASRSFAGSSYNEQFF. The CDR3 region has the DNA TGTGCCAGCAGGTCTTTTGCGGGGAGCTCCTACAATGAGCAGTTCTTC.

V and J are TRBV10-3 and TRBJ2-5, with D perhaps TRBD2 (5 bases). V was cut by 8 bases and J by 5 bases, with 15 bases left in between. The CDR3 spans 13 residues. Germline V gene lookup returns CDR1 ENHRY and CDR2 SYGVKD. CDR3 in amino acids: CAIRGEGPETQYF. The CDR3 DNA sequence: TGTGCCATCCGGGGTGAGGGTCCCGAGACCCAGTACTTC.

V and J are TRBV6-5 and TRBJ1-5; D is perhaps TRBD1 (6 bases). Per germline, CDR1 MNHEY and CDR2 SVGAGI. This CDR3 spans 14 amino acids. Trimming removed 6 bases from V and 5 bases from J, with 14 bases in between. CDR3 DNA: TGTGCCAGCAGCCCCCGGACAGTTCATCAGCCCCAGCATTTT. This translates into CASSPRTVHQPQHF.

The rearrangement joins TRBV4-1 to TRBJ2-5, with 9 nucleotides matching TRBD2. V was pared by 1 base and J by 1 base, with 7 bases of the junction left unmatched. Germline V gene sequence: CDR1 MGHRA, CDR2 YSYEKL. The CDR3 is made up of 17 amino acids. The CDR3 loop is CASSQASGGYFQETQYF. As DNA, the CDR3 is TGCGCCAGCAGCCAAGCCAGCGGGGGGTATTTCCAAGAGACCCAGTACTTC.

This rearrangement joins TRBV5-1 to TRBJ1-1; D is unresolved. Germline CDR1 SGHRS, CDR2 YFSETQ. The CDR3 runs 14 residues. V was clipped by 1 base and J by 1 base, with 8 bases between them. CDR3 in amino acids: CASSLTGRNTEAFF. CDR3 DNA: TGCGCCAGCAGCTTGACCGGTAGGAACACTGAAGCTTTCTTT.

The V and J genes are TRBV14 and TRBJ2-1; 9 bases fit TRBD2. The CDR3 is made up of 19 amino acids. The V and J ends lost 2 bases and 4 bases, in that order; junction bases with no gene match: 15. The germline CDR1 and CDR2 sequences are SGHDN and FVKESK. The CDR3 DNA sequence: TGTGCCAGCAGCCAAAGGAAGCTTACCGGGACTAGCTCGTACAATGAGCAGTTCTTC. Encoded protein: CASSQRKLTGTSSYNEQFF.

The chain uses TRBV4-2 and TRBJ2-7; TRBD2 matches 7 bases. This CDR3 has 17 amino acids. The ends lost 0 bases at V and 1 base at J; junction bases unmatched: 9. The germline V gene has CDR1 LGHNA and CDR2 YNFKEQ. CDR3 in amino acids: CASSQEFLAGDSYEQYF. DNA for the CDR3: TGTGCCAGCAGCCAAGAGTTTCTTGCGGGAGATTCCTACGAGCAGTACTTC.

This clone was observed once. The gene calls are TRBV30 and TRBJ2-7, with 11 bases identical to TRBD1. V was clipped by 5 bases and J by 2 bases; unmatched bases: 5. The germline V gene encodes CDR1 GTSNPN and CDR2 SVGIG (reference sequence). The CDR3 totals 14 residues. The CDR3 DNA follows: TGTGCCTGGGGGAGGGGACAGGGGGCCTACGAGCAGTACTTC. Residues: CAWGRGQGAYEQYF.

The chain links TRBV28 to TRBJ1-1; D gene uncertain. There are 15 residues in the CDR3. CDR1 is MDHEN and CDR2 is SYDVKM in the germline V gene. Trimming took off 6 bases at V and 0 bases at J, with 14 bases between the two ends. Here the CDR3 reads CASSPEEALNTEAFF. The CDR3 nucleotides read TGTGCCAGCAGCCCGGAGGAGGCTTTGAACACTGAAGCTTTCTTT.